One and the same sample provided the 11 T cell receptor beta chains below, sequenced in a study of blood T cell repertoires in COVID-19. Assay: immunoSEQ multiplex PCR; the TCRdb copy retains only in-frame clones and omits some. The table has some 150,000 clones, roughly 90% seen once. Material: peripheral blood. These receptors all stem from a human donor in a cohort sampled during active COVID-19.

The rearrangement links TRBV6-2 or TRBV6-3 to TRBJ2-7; D is possibly TRBD2 (6 bases). The CDR3 has 15 amino acids. Trimming shortened V by 0 bases and J by 6 bases, and 15 bases separated the two germline ends. The V gene's germline CDR1 is MNHEY and CDR2 SVGEGT. The CDR3 coding sequence is TGTGCCAGCAGTTACTCGAATTTCGGGAGCTCCGAGCAGTACTTC. Its protein is CASSYSNFGSSEQYF.

The rearrangement joins TRBV5-5 to TRBJ2-3; D is possibly TRBD1 (6 bases). Trimming stripped 4 bases from V and 2 bases from J, with 11 bases between. In germline, CDR1 is SGHKS, CDR2 YYEKEE (reference sequence). This CDR3 region has 14 residues. CDR3 in amino acids: CASSPGTLTDTQYF. CDR3 DNA: TGTGCCAGCAGCCCCGGGACACTCACAGATACGCAGTATTTT.

The rearrangement links TRBV7-6 to TRBJ1-1, with unresolved D. Trimming removed 8 bases from V and 7 bases from J, with 17 bases in between. The germline CDR1 and CDR2 sequences are SGHVS and FNYEAQ. The CDR3 totals 13 residues. CDR3 bases: TGTGCCAGCTTACAGCTCGGCGGAGGTGAAGCTTTCTTT. It translates to CASLQLGGGEAFF. The entire variable domain, with the rest obtained from reference TRBV7-6 and TRBJ1-1, is as follows: GAGVSQSPRYKVTKRGQDVALRCDPISGHVSLYWYRQALGQGPEFLTYFNYEAQQDKSGLPNDRFSAERPEGSISTLTIQRTEQRDSAMYRCASLQLGGGEAFFGQGTRLTVV.

The V and J genes are TRBV5-1 and TRBJ2-3; 7 bases are shared with TRBD1. Trimming removed 4 bases from V and 0 bases from J; junction bases left unmatched: 5. In germline, CDR1 is SGHRS, CDR2 YFSETQ. This CDR3 region has 15 residues. The CDR3 reads CASSATGYSTDTQYF. The CDR3 region has the DNA TGCGCCAGCAGCGCGACAGGGTATAGCACAGATACGCAGTATTTT.

The chain joins TRBV19 to TRBJ1-5; D not resolved. Trimming stripped 3 bases from V and 1 base from J, with 4 bases between. This CDR3 is 13 amino acids long. Germline CDR1 and CDR2: LNHDA and SQIVND (reference sequence). CDR3 nucleotide sequence: TGTGCCAGTAGTATTCAGAGCAATCAGCCCCAGCATTTT. This encodes CASSIQSNQPQHF.

In its sample, this clone was seen a few times. The chain employs TRBV7-6 and TRBJ2-5; D remains ambiguous. V shed 1 base and J shed 5 bases, with 8 bases lying between them. The CDR3 spans 13 residues. Germline V CDR1 and CDR2: SGHVS, FNYEAQ. The DNA of the CDR3 is TGTGCCAGCAGCTTAGTGTTTCAGGAGACCCAGTACTTC. Encoded protein: CASSLVFQETQYF.

The chain joins TRBV18 to TRBJ2-1; TRBD1 matches 8 bases. The CDR3 extends over 16 amino acids. Germline V gives CDR1 KGHSH, CDR2 LQKENI. The V segment lost 0 bases and the J segment 0 bases; nucleotides outside the gene matches: 1. The CDR3 region has the DNA TGTGCCAGCTCACCACCCAGGGGGCCCTCCTACAATGAGCAGTTCTTC. Amino acids: CASSPPRGPSYNEQFF.

This rearrangement joins TRBV7-2 to TRBJ2-7; TRBD2 aligns across 7 bases. The CDR3 is 17 amino acids. V trimming: 5 bases; J trimming: 6 bases; junction bases outside the gene matches: 19. Germline V lookup: CDR1 SGHTA, CDR2 FQGNSA. The CDR3 DNA reads as TGTGCCAGCAGCCCCAGGTGGGGGAGCGGGACTTCTCTCGAGCAGTACTTC. This gives the protein CASSPRWGSGTSLEQYF.

This clone was seen more than once but under ten times. The V and J genes are TRBV5-4 and TRBJ2-1, with 11 positions matching TRBD2. From germline, CDR1 is SGHNT and CDR2 YYREEE (reference sequence). V lost 4 bases to trimming and J lost 4 bases; unmatched junction nucleotides: 4. The CDR3 consists of 15 residues. DNA of the CDR3: TGTGCCAGCAGCGTCCCTAGCGGGGGGTACAATGAGCAGTTCTTC. Residues: CASSVPSGGYNEQFF.

In its sample, this clone was seen a few times. The chain has TRBV5-1 and TRBJ2-2; D ambiguous. Trimming took off 0 bases at V and 9 bases at J, with 12 bases between the two ends. This CDR3 region has 14 residues. CDR1 SGHRS and CDR2 YFSETQ come from the germline V gene. The CDR3 DNA reads as TGCGCCAGCAGCTTGGGGCCAGGCGACCGGGAGCTGTTTTTT. Protein product: CASSLGPGDRELFF.

The J gene is TRBJ1-1, the V gene TRBV5-1; weak D call: TRBD1 (6 bases). Trimming cost V 3 bases and J 3 bases, with 12 bases left between them. The CDR3 is made up of 14 amino acids. Germline V gene lookup returns CDR1 SGHRS and CDR2 YFSETQ. CDR3 residues: CASSSQGPHTEAFF. The DNA of the CDR3 is TGCGCCAGCAGCTCCCAGGGGCCCCACACTGAAGCTTTCTTT.